These 11 T cell receptor beta chains came from one sample sequenced in a study of CD8 T cells in ankylosing spondylitis. Via MiXCR, TCRdb re-called the 5' RACE reads, giving one row per CDR3 protein. This repertoire shows some 130,000 distinct CDR3 sequences, roughly 6.6% found once; its top ten account for 9.5% to 15%. Input material: blood, either unsorted or a sorted T cell fraction (not recorded which). These receptor sequences come from a female donor with ankylosing spondylitis or in good health (not recorded which).

This clonotype was picked up many times. The chain uses TRBV5-6 and TRBJ1-2; no firm D call. There are 16 residues in the CDR3. Looked up from germline, CDR1 is SGHDT and CDR2 is YYEEEE. Trimming removed 0 bases at V and 2 bases at J, with 14 bases between. CDR3 DNA: TGTGCCAGCAGCTTGGTGATGGGAGGGTCGAACTATGGCTACACCTTC. This translates into CASSLVMGGSNYGYTF.

This clonotype was observed many times. The V and J genes are TRBV6-1 and TRBJ1-2, with no clear D. Trimming stripped 3 bases from V and 5 bases from J, with 16 bases between. CDR1 and CDR2 from the germline V gene are MNHNS and SASEGT. The CDR3 has 15 residues. Written as DNA, the CDR3 is TGTGCCAGCAGTGAGATGGGAATACTAGGATATGGCTACACCTTC. Encoded protein: CASSEMGILGYGYTF.

This clonotype was seen a few times. J is TRBJ2-1 and V is TRBV11-2, with 10 bases aligning to TRBD2. This CDR3 has 15 residues. Trimming removed 2 bases from V and 9 bases from J; junction bases left unmatched: 7. CDR1 is SGHAT and CDR2 is FQNNGV in the germline V gene. CDR3 amino acids: CASSLMSGGGSEQFF. DNA for the CDR3: TGTGCCAGCAGCTTAATGAGCGGGGGGGGGAGTGAGCAGTTCTTC.

The table lists this clonotype with many counts. The gene calls are TRBV12-3 or TRBV12-4 and TRBJ2-1; D call uncertain. The CDR3 contains 14 residues. Trimming left V 7 bases short and J 4 bases short, with 14 bases between. The CDR3 region is CASTFTPLYNEQFF. The CDR3 DNA reads as TGTGCCAGCACCTTTACCCCCTTATACAATGAGCAGTTCTTC.

This clonotype was counted ten times or more. The chain couples TRBV28 to TRBJ1-1; maybe TRBD1 (5 bases). The CDR3 contains 12 residues. Trimming removed 6 bases from V and 4 bases from J, with 9 bases in between. Germline CDR1 is MDHEN and CDR2 is SYDVKM. CDR3 sequence: CASRTGGTEAFF. The CDR3 nucleotides are TGTGCCAGCAGGACGGGGGGCACTGAAGCTTTCTTT. Full variable domain (remainder filled in from reference TRBV28 and TRBJ1-1): DVKVTQSSRYLVKRTGEKVFLECVQDMDHENMFWYRQDPGLGLRLIYFSYDVKMKEKGDIPEGYSVSREKKERFSLILESASTNQTSMYLCASRTGGTEAFFGQGTRLTVV.

This clonotype has just a few counts. The genes are TRBV5-6 and TRBJ1-3; D not resolved. In germline, CDR1 is SGHDT, CDR2 YYEEEE. The ends were cut back, 10 bases at V and 3 bases at J, with 11 bases in the middle. The CDR3 is 12 residues long. CDR3 DNA sequence: TGTGCCTCGCCTTTCTTTGGAAACACCATATATTTT. It translates to CASPFFGNTIYF. Full variable domain (rest looked up from reference TRBV5-6 and TRBJ1-3): DAGVTQSPTHLIKTRGQQVTLRCSPKSGHDTVSWYQQALGQGPQFIFQYYEEEERQRGNFPDRFSGHQFPNYSSELNVNALLLGDSALYLCASPFFGNTIYFGEGSWLTVV.

This clonotype showed up just a few times. The rearrangement links TRBV7-3 to TRBJ1-3; D gene ambiguous. The CDR3 spans 13 residues. CDR1 and CDR2 from the germline V gene are SGHTA and FQGTGA. Trimming cost V 5 bases and J 4 bases, with 9 bases left between them. CDR3 in amino acids: CASSPLSGNTIYF. In DNA form, the CDR3 reads TGTGCCAGCAGCCCCTTAAGCGGAAACACCATATATTTT.

Ten or more counts support this clonotype. This chain links TRBV5-6 with TRBJ2-1; TRBD1 matches at 7 bases. After removal of 0 bases from V and 5 bases from J, the junction contained 5 bases not matched to a gene. Germline V lookup: CDR1 SGHDT, CDR2 YYEEEE. This CDR3 is built from 15 residues. The CDR3: CASSLVRGRNNEQFF. CDR3 nucleotides: TGTGCCAGCAGCTTGGTTAGGGGGCGGAACAATGAGCAGTTCTTC. The full variable domain, completed using reference TRBV5-6 and TRBJ2-1, is DAGVTQSPTHLIKTRGQQVTLRCSPKSGHDTVSWYQQALGQGPQFIFQYYEEEERQRGNFPDRFSGHQFPNYSSELNVNALLLGDSALYLCASSLVRGRNNEQFFGPGTRLTVL.

This clonotype was seen many times. This rearrangement joins TRBV12-3 or TRBV12-4 to TRBJ1-1; TRBD1 is a possible D gene (5 bases). Trimming pared 2 bases from V and 1 base from J, leaving 11 bases between. CDR3 size: 15 residues. This chain's CDR3 is CASSLRGPSNTEAFF. The CDR3 nucleotides read TGTGCCAGCAGTTTAAGGGGTCCATCGAACACTGAAGCTTTCTTT.

This clonotype was seen many times. The chain couples TRBV28 to TRBJ2-7, with D hard to call. Trimming pared 4 bases from V and 1 base from J, leaving 11 bases between. The CDR3 spans 14 residues. Germline V gene lookup returns CDR1 MDHEN and CDR2 SYDVKM. The CDR3 DNA reads as TGTGCCAGCAGTTCCAGAAGTGGTTCCTACGAGCAGTACTTC. It is translated as CASSSRSGSYEQYF.

This clonotype was seen repeatedly, ten times or more. The chain uses TRBV4-2 and TRBJ1-6, with a possible D match to TRBD1 (5 bases). Trimming took off 8 bases at V and 5 bases at J, with 16 bases between the two ends. The CDR3 is 15 residues long. Germline V CDR1 and CDR2: LGHNA, YNFKEQ. The CDR3 DNA sequence: TGTGCCAGCCGGCGGGAAAAAGGGGATAATTCACCCCTCCACTTT. This encodes CASRREKGDNSPLHF.